The 23 T cell receptor beta chains given below trace back to one sample, sequenced in a study of cytotoxic CD8 clonotypes in ibrutinib-treated CLL. TCRdb keeps only in-frame clones here, not all; method: immunoSEQ multiplex PCR. The data show 300,000 to 400,000 clones, around 66% seen once. The source material was PBMCs, sampled after 36 months of ibrutinib treatment. These receptors all stem from a human donor with chronic lymphocytic leukemia.

V and J are TRBV7-6 and TRBJ1-1; D is uncertain. The CDR3 is made up of 12 amino acids. Germline V gives CDR1 SGHVS, CDR2 FNYEAQ. Trimming took off 5 bases at V and 6 bases at J, with 10 bases between the two ends. The CDR3 bases are TGTGCCAGCAGCCAGCCCCAGGCTGAAGCTTTCTTT. This encodes CASSQPQAEAFF.

The DNA of the CDR3 is TGCGCCAGCAGCCAGGGACGGTATAGCAATCAGCCCCAGCATTTT. Translating it yields CASSQGRYSNQPQHF. The rearrangement links TRBV4-3 to TRBJ1-5; D perhaps matches TRBD1 (5 bases). Germline CDR1 LGHNA, CDR2 YSLEER. Trimming shortened V by 3 bases and J by 0 bases, and 9 bases separated the two germline ends. This CDR3 is 15 amino acids long.

The chain is built from TRBV4-1 and TRBJ2-7; tentatively, D is TRBD2 (6 bases). Germline CDR1 reads MGHRA; CDR2 reads YSYEKL. With 5 bases removed from V and 4 bases from J, the gap between germline ends came to 12 bases. The CDR3 runs to 13 residues. CDR3 coding DNA: TGCGCCAGCAGCTCAAGACTAGATTACGAGCAGTACTTC. Translating gives CASSSRLDYEQYF.

The V and J genes are TRBV18 and TRBJ2-7; D may correspond to TRBD1 or TRBD2 (6 bases each). This CDR3 is 13 amino acids long. Germline V gene lookup returns CDR1 KGHSH and CDR2 LQKENI. V was clipped by 3 bases and J by 7 bases, with 13 bases between them. The CDR3 DNA follows: TGTGCCAGCTCACCGGCGCAGGGGAGGGAGCAGTACTTC. It codes for CASSPAQGREQYF.

This rearrangement joins TRBV15 to TRBJ2-7; 12 bases line up with TRBD2. The CDR3 length is 17 residues. V shed 2 bases and J 5 bases; nucleotides not matched to a gene: 10. CDR1 LNHNV and CDR2 YYDKDF come from the germline V gene (reference sequence). This CDR3 reads CATSRTPSGGALNEQYF. CDR3 DNA: TGTGCCACCAGCAGAACCCCTAGCGGGGGGGCATTGAACGAGCAGTACTTC.

This chain uses TRBV27 with TRBJ2-3; D perhaps matches TRBD2 (5 bases). This CDR3 has 15 amino acids. Trimming left V 2 bases short and J 1 base short, with 10 bases between. Germline V gives CDR1 MNHEY, CDR2 SMNVEV (reference sequence). The CDR3 protein is CASSLIGVGTDTQYF. In nucleotides, the CDR3 is TGTGCCAGCAGTTTAATCGGGGTGGGCACAGATACGCAGTATTTT.

The V and J genes are TRBV2 and TRBJ1-2; a weak D match, TRBD1 (6 bases). From germline, CDR1 is SNHLY and CDR2 FYNNEI. The V and J ends lost 6 bases and 3 bases respectively, with 14 bases between them. This CDR3 is built from 14 residues. The CDR3 sequence: CASRHRETDYGYTF. Written as DNA, the CDR3 is TGTGCCAGCAGGCACAGGGAGACAGACTATGGCTACACCTTC.

The V and J genes are TRBV18 and TRBJ2-3, with 9 bases lining up with TRBD2. This CDR3 has 15 residues. Germline trimming cut 4 bases from V and 0 bases from J; bases unmatched to any gene: 2. Germline assignment: CDR1 KGHSH and CDR2 LQKENI. The CDR3 sequence is CASSQLAGSTDTQYF. The DNA of the CDR3 is TGTGCCAGCTCACAACTAGCGGGCAGCACAGATACGCAGTATTTT.

This sequence joins TRBV6-6 and TRBJ1-1; no reliable D call. Germline CDR1 and CDR2: MNHNY and SVGAGI (reference sequence). The CDR3 is made up of 14 amino acids. Trimming left V 1 base short and J 8 bases short, with 14 bases between. DNA for the CDR3: TGTGCCAGCAGTTACTTTCGGAAGATTAGGGAAGCTTTCTTT. The encoded protein is CASSYFRKIREAFF.

The rearrangement joins TRBV6-5 to TRBJ2-3, with no clear D. V dropped 7 bases and J dropped 3 bases, with 11 bases sitting between them. The germline gives CDR1 MNHEY, CDR2 SVGAGI. This CDR3 spans 13 amino acids. CDR3 sequence (DNA): TGTGCCAGCACCCACGGACGGACAGATACGCAGTATTTT. It encodes CASTHGRTDTQYF.

This chain uses TRBV28 with TRBJ2-5; 9 nucleotides align to TRBD1. The trim removed 4 bases at V and 0 bases at J, leaving 3 bases unmatched. Germline-derived CDR1 and CDR2 are MDHEN and SYDVKM. CDR3 length: 15 amino acids. CDR3 amino acids: CASSSGTGHQETQYF. CDR3 DNA sequence: TGTGCCAGCAGTTCCGGGACAGGGCACCAAGAGACCCAGTACTTC.

The rearrangement joins TRBV27 to TRBJ2-5; 9 bases map to TRBD1. The CDR3 runs to 13 residues. Per the germline V gene, CDR1 is MNHEY and CDR2 is SMNVEV (reference sequence). V shed 4 bases and J 5 bases; nucleotides not matched to a gene: 2. CDR3 nucleotides: TGTGCCAGCAGTTACAGGGGGCGCGAGACCCAGTACTTC. This gives the protein CASSYRGRETQYF.

The rearrangement joins TRBV6-6 to TRBJ2-2; D not resolved. The V gene's germline CDR1 is MNHNY and CDR2 SVGAGI (reference sequence). The CDR3 has 13 residues. V dropped 6 bases and J dropped 4 bases, with 9 bases sitting between them. In DNA form, the CDR3 reads TGTGCCAGCAGGGCTAGAGCCACCGGGGAGCTGTTTTTT. Translated: CASRARATGELFF.

This chain joins TRBV2 and TRBJ1-5; 7 bases fit TRBD1. Germline lookup yields CDR1 SNHLY and CDR2 FYNNEI. CDR3 length: 13 residues. The J segment lost 6 bases and the V segment lost 6 bases, leaving 5 bases of the junction unmatched. CDR3 sequence (DNA): TGTGCCAGCAGAGGGACAGCGAGTCAGCCCCAGCATTTT. Translating gives CASRGTASQPQHF.

This clone turned up a few times. The chain uses TRBV6-6 and TRBJ1-1, with TRBD1 matching over 12 bases. Germline-derived CDR1 and CDR2 are MNHNY and SVGAGI (reference sequence). The CDR3 covers 16 residues. J was trimmed by 4 bases and V by 6 bases; bases with no gene match: 9. CDR3 residues: CASRGTGGLGATEAFF. For the CDR3, the DNA is TGTGCCAGCAGAGGGACAGGGGGCTTAGGCGCCACTGAAGCTTTCTTT.

The genes are TRBV4-1 and TRBJ2-1, with 9 bases fitting TRBD2. V dropped 0 bases and J dropped 6; count of bases not matched to a gene: 9. CDR3 length equals 17 residues. Germline assignment: CDR1 MGHRA and CDR2 YSYEKL. The CDR3 here is CASSQESGRSPPNEQFF. CDR3 DNA sequence: TGCGCCAGCAGCCAAGAAAGCGGGAGGTCTCCCCCCAATGAGCAGTTCTTC.

This clone has only a few counts. V and J are TRBV18 and TRBJ2-7; 7 bases line up with TRBD1. CDR3 length: 15 residues. Per the germline V gene, CDR1 is KGHSH and CDR2 is LQKENI. With V trimmed by 6 bases and J by 2 bases, 10 bases remained unmatched. CDR3 sequence: CASSPGQRPPYEQYF. The CDR3 bases are TGTGCCAGCTCTCCGGGACAGCGCCCTCCCTACGAGCAGTACTTC.

The chain recombines TRBV6-1 with TRBJ2-3, with TRBD1 identical over 9 bases. CDR1 is MNHNS and CDR2 is SASEGT in the germline V gene. J lost 4 bases, V lost 2 bases, and 7 bases had no gene match. CDR3 length: 16 residues. The CDR3 coding sequence is TGTGCCAGCAGTGAATGGACAGGGGAGGGGGCAGATACGCAGTATTTT. The encoded protein is CASSEWTGEGADTQYF.

The chain couples TRBV7-9 to TRBJ2-3; TRBD2 might be the D (6 bases). The V gene's germline CDR1 is SEHNR and CDR2 FQNEAQ (reference sequence). V lost 1 base to trimming and J lost 5 bases, with 10 bases between them. There are 14 residues in the CDR3. CDR3 protein: CASSLGTGVDTQYF. CDR3 DNA sequence: TGTGCCAGCAGCTTAGGGACGGGGGTAGATACGCAGTATTTT. Variable domain in full (rest from reference TRBV7-9 and TRBJ2-3): DTGVSQNPRHKITKRGQNVTFRCDPISEHNRLYWYRQTLGQGPEFLTYFQNEAQLEKSRLLSDRFSAERPKGSFSTLEIQRTEQGDSAMYLCASSLGTGVDTQYFGPGTRLTVL.

CDR3 in amino acids: CASSLWASGANVLTF. The CDR3 nucleotides read TGTGCCAGCAGCTTATGGGCATCTGGGGCCAACGTCCTGACTTTC. The rearrangement links TRBV7-8 to TRBJ2-6; D is ambiguous. This CDR3 has 15 amino acids. Germline CDR1 and CDR2: SGHVS and FQNEAQ. The V gene lost 2 bases and the J gene lost 1 base, with 6 bases spanning the gap.

This chain uses TRBV6-1 with TRBJ1-5, with TRBD1 matching 7 bases. V dropped 6 bases and J dropped 3; count of bases not matched to a gene: 11. The CDR3 is 16 amino acids. Germline V CDR1 and CDR2: MNHNS, SASEGT. The CDR3 here is CASREQGFGLNQPQHF. CDR3 DNA sequence: TGTGCCAGCAGAGAACAGGGGTTCGGTCTCAATCAGCCCCAGCATTTT.

The chain is built from TRBV7-2 and TRBJ1-2, with 7 bases aligning to TRBD1. The CDR3 is 14 residues long. Trimming removed 7 bases from V and 9 bases from J; junction bases left unmatched: 14. The V gene's germline CDR1 is SGHTA and CDR2 FQGNSA. For the CDR3, the DNA is TGTGCCAGCACATACGACAGGGTAGTTTTTAGCTACACCTTC. This translates into CASTYDRVVFSYTF.

V gene TRBV18 combines with J gene TRBJ2-7; maybe TRBD1 (6 bases). The ends were cut back, 4 bases at V and 1 base at J, with 14 bases in the middle. This CDR3 is built from 15 residues. Germline CDR1 and CDR2: KGHSH and LQKENI. CDR3 bases: TGTGCCAGCTCACTAACAGGGAAATCGTCCTACGAGCAGTACTTC. It specifies CASSLTGKSSYEQYF.